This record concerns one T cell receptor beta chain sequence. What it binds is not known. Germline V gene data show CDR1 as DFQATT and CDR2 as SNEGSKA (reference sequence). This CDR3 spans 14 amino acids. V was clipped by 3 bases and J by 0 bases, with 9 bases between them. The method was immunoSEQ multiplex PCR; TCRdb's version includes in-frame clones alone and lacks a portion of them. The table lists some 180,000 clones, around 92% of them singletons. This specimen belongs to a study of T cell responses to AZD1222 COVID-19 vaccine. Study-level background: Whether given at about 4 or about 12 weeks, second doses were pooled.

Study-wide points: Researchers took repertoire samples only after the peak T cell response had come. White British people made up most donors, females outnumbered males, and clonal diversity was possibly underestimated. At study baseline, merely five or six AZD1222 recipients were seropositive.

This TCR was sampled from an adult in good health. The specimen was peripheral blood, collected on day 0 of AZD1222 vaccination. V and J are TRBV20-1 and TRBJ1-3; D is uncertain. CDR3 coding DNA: TGCAGTGCTAGTCACTCAGGCTCTGGAAACACCATATATTTT. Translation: CSASHSGSGNTIYF.